Each of the 13 T cell receptor beta chains below was sequenced from the same sample in a study of blood T cell repertoires in COVID-19. TCRdb's copy holds only in-frame clones and misses some; the assay was immunoSEQ multiplex PCR. The sample yields some 290,000 clones, around nine tenths seen once. Sequencing was done on a sample of peripheral blood. The receptors stem from a woman between 25 and 40 years old with COVID-19, enrolled during active disease.

This chain links TRBV6-6 with TRBJ1-1, with D possibly TRBD1 on 6 matching bases. Trimming shortened V by 8 bases and J by 6 bases, and 19 bases separated the two germline ends. Germline V gene data show CDR1 as MNHNY and CDR2 as SVGAGI (reference sequence). This CDR3 comprises 14 residues. Here the CDR3 DNA reads TGTGCCAGCGTCTTTACAGGGAACCTTGCTGAAGCTTTCTTT. It is translated as CASVFTGNLAEAFF.

The genes are TRBV14 and TRBJ2-3, with 8 nucleotides matching TRBD1. Trimming removed 5 bases from V and 6 bases from J; junction bases left unmatched: 10. This CDR3 comprises 15 residues. In germline, CDR1 is SGHDN, CDR2 FVKESK. In DNA, the CDR3 is TGTGCCAGCAGCTCGCGTCAGGGGGCAGGGGATACGCAGTATTTT. As protein: CASSSRQGAGDTQYF.

This chain uses TRBV23-1 with TRBJ1-5, with 9 positions matching TRBD1. TRBV23-1 is an ORF; its function is uncertain. The CDR3 spans 18 residues. With 8 bases clipped from V and 0 bases from J, the junction kept 14 bases outside the gene matches. CDR3 DNA: TGCGCCAGCGGTTACAGGGGGCCCGAATTATATAGCAATCAGCCCCAGCATTTT. It translates to CASGYRGPELYSNQPQHF.

This sequence joins TRBV12-3 or TRBV12-4 and TRBJ1-5; D is perhaps TRBD1 (6 bases). V shed 3 bases and J shed 6 bases, with 9 bases lying between them. The CDR3 contains 13 residues. CDR3 loop: CASSFWGRQPQHF. The CDR3 DNA follows: TGTGCCAGCAGTTTTTGGGGGCGTCAGCCCCAGCATTTT.

J is TRBJ2-7 and V is TRBV6-5; D not certain. V lost 6 bases and J lost 1, with 4 bases in between. This CDR3 region has 11 residues. Germline V lookup: CDR1 MNHEY, CDR2 SVGAGI. The CDR3 DNA reads TGTGCCAGCAGGACTTCCTACGAGCAGTACTTC. It translates to CASRTSYEQYF.

CDR3 sequence: CSFLGGLNTEAFF. Written as DNA, the CDR3 is TGCAGCTTCCTCGGAGGATTGAACACTGAAGCTTTCTTT. The chain combines TRBV29-1 with TRBJ1-1, with unresolved D. V was pared by 8 bases and J by 0 bases, with 13 bases between. CDR1 SQVTM and CDR2 ANQGSEA come from the germline V gene. The CDR3 is 13 residues long.

This clone was detected only a few times. V and J are TRBV4-2 and TRBJ1-5; D is unresolved. The germline CDR1 and CDR2 sequences are LGHNA and YNFKEQ. The CDR3 runs 13 residues. Trimming left V 0 bases short and J 2 bases short, with 2 bases between. Here the CDR3 DNA reads TGTGCCAGCAGCCAAGACGGCAATCAGCCCCAGCATTTT. Its translation is CASSQDGNQPQHF.

This sequence joins TRBV18 and TRBJ2-3; TRBD2 aligns across 9 bases. The V gene end was trimmed by 3 bases and the J gene end by 4 bases; junction bases not matched to a gene: 5. CDR1 is KGHSH, CDR2 LQKENI, per germline. The CDR3 has 15 amino acids. The CDR3 nucleotides read TGTGCCAGCTCACCGACTAGCGGCGCGGCAGATACGCAGTATTTT. This translates into CASSPTSGAADTQYF.

The rearrangement joins TRBV7-3 to TRBJ2-7, with 9 bases lining up with TRBD1. The V segment lost 5 bases and the J segment 2 bases; nucleotides outside the gene matches: 4. CDR3 size: 14 residues. Germline values: CDR1 SGHTA, CDR2 FQGTGA. The CDR3 region is CASSTGTGTYEQYF. CDR3 DNA: TGTGCCAGCAGCACCGGGACAGGGACCTACGAGCAGTACTTC.

The J gene is TRBJ2-7, the V gene TRBV30; D ambiguous. The CDR3 totals 13 residues. Germline assignment: CDR1 GTSNPN and CDR2 SVGIG (reference sequence). V was trimmed by 1 base and J by 5 bases, leaving 12 bases between them. The CDR3 sequence is CAWSDSAPHEQYF. In DNA, the CDR3 is TGTGCCTGGAGTGACTCCGCCCCGCACGAGCAGTACTTC.

The chain couples TRBV9 to TRBJ1-4; D gene unclear. V shed 4 bases and J shed 13 bases, with 20 bases lying between them. The CDR3 is 14 amino acids. CDR1 is SGDLS, CDR2 YYNGEE, per germline. CDR3 in DNA: TGTGCCAGCAGCTCACCGGCCTCTGGGCCACGACTGTTTTTT. This gives the protein CASSSPASGPRLFF.

In the case of this clone: The same CDR3 is also encoded by other DNA sequences in this sample. The chain couples TRBV7-9 to TRBJ2-2; weak D call: TRBD2 (6 bases). This CDR3 has 13 residues. In germline, CDR1 is SEHNR, CDR2 FQNEAQ (reference sequence). V was clipped by 5 bases and J by 4 bases, with 8 bases between them. The CDR3 DNA sequence: TGTGCCAGCAGCCTGACTAGCACCGGGGAGCTGTTTTTT. Residues: CASSLTSTGELFF.

About this clone: The junction shows a germline mismatch at one end, possibly a read error. The J gene is TRBJ2-5, the V gene TRBV7-7, with 10 bases that match TRBD2. CDR1 and CDR2 (germline): SSHAT, FNYEAQ (reference sequence). The CDR3 extends over 14 amino acids. The CDR3 nucleotides are TGTGCTAGCAGTCCTAGCGGGAGAGAAGAGACCCAGTACTTC. It specifies CASSPSGREETQYF.